The next 20 T cell receptor beta chains were all read from a single sample in a study of cytomegalovirus exposure and HLA in healthy donors (dated by TCRdb to the late 2010s). Library preparation was by the immunoSEQ multiplex PCR assay. A mixture of 60 forward primers for TCR Vbeta segments and 13 reverse primers for TCR Jbeta segments was used in the multiplex PCR. The table comes from immuneACCESS by way of TCRdb, which keeps in-frame sequences with V and J called. Part of the clones is missing from these tables; in studies checked, under half for an unresolved V gene and the rest for unknown reasons. This sample is represented by 130,000 to 150,000 clones; about 75% of them were singletons. Almost 4% of the sample is taken by the ten largest. Source material: PBMCs. These receptors were taken from a man between 18 and 29 years old in good health and CMV-seronegative.

This clone was seen a single time. The rearrangement uses TRBV5-1 and TRBJ1-6; D gene uncertain. Between the trimmed V and J ends, which lost 3 bases and 0 bases, there was a span of 16 bases. The CDR3 contains 18 residues. Germline lookup yields CDR1 SGHRS and CDR2 YFSETQ. In nucleotides, the CDR3 is TGCGCCAGCAGCTGGGTCGGGGTGGTCGGCTCCTATAATTCACCCCTCCACTTT. As protein: CASSWVGVVGSYNSPLHF.

Only one count was recorded for this clone. J is TRBJ2-5 and V is TRBV9, with D uncertain. This CDR3 contains 14 residues. V lost 0 bases, J lost 11 bases, and 17 bases lay in between. Germline V lookup: CDR1 SGDLS, CDR2 YYNGEE. The CDR3 DNA is TGTGCCAGCAGCGTAGGGCTACGCGAAGTGGAGCAGTACTTC. Its translation is CASSVGLREVEQYF.

A word on this clone: This specimen includes other DNA sequences encoding the same CDR3. The V call is TRBV19, the J call TRBJ2-7; 11 bases match TRBD1. The ends lost 6 bases at V and 2 bases at J; junction bases unmatched: 3. Germline loops: CDR1 LNHDA, CDR2 SQIVND (reference sequence). This CDR3 has 14 amino acids. The CDR3 DNA sequence: TGTGCCAGTAGCCCGGGACAGGGGGCCTACGAGCAGTACTTC. Translating it yields CASSPGQGAYEQYF. The whole variable domain, filled in from reference TRBV19 and TRBJ2-7, reads DGGITQSPKYLFRKEGQNVTLSCEQNLNHDAMYWYRQDPGQGLRLIYYSQIVNDFQKGDIAEGYSVSREKKESFPLTVTSAQKNPTAFYLCASSPGQGAYEQYFGPGTRLTVT.

V usage is TRBV7-2 and J usage is TRBJ2-3, with 8 bases identical to TRBD2. The CDR3 length is 16 residues. V shed 1 base, J shed 0 bases, and the junction held 3 bases outside the gene matches. CDR1 and CDR2 from the germline V gene are SGHTA and FQGNSA. The DNA for the CDR3 is TGTGCCAGCAGCTTAGGACTAGCGAGCAGCACAGATACGCAGTATTTT. Translating it yields CASSLGLASSTDTQYF.

J is TRBJ2-7 and V is TRBV28; 8 bases agree with TRBD1. V shed 6 bases and J 6 bases; nucleotides not matched to a gene: 16. The CDR3 spans 16 residues. Germline loops: CDR1 MDHEN, CDR2 SYDVKM. The CDR3 DNA reads TGTGCCAGCAGCCCTCATGTGGGGACGACAGGGGTCGAGCAGTACTTC. It yields the protein CASSPHVGTTGVEQYF. The whole variable domain, remainder taken from reference TRBV28 and TRBJ2-7, is DVKVTQSSRYLVKRTGEKVFLECVQDMDHENMFWYRQDPGLGLRLIYFSYDVKMKEKGDIPEGYSVSREKKERFSLILESASTNQTSMYLCASSPHVGTTGVEQYFGPGTRLTVT.

The rearrangement links TRBV4-2 to TRBJ1-4; 12 bases align to TRBD1. The CDR3 consists of 16 residues. V was clipped by 4 bases and J by 6 bases; unmatched bases: 6. CDR1 and CDR2 from the germline V gene are LGHNA and YNFKEQ. In nucleotides, the CDR3 is TGTGCCAGCAGCCCCGAGGGGACAGGGGGCCATGAAAAACTGTTTTTT. This encodes CASSPEGTGGHEKLFF.

The genes are TRBV7-9 and TRBJ2-7; 10 positions match TRBD2. The germline V gene has CDR1 SEHNR and CDR2 FQNEAQ (reference sequence). CDR3 length: 15 residues. The V segment lost 5 bases and the J segment 2 bases; nucleotides outside the gene matches: 6. The CDR3 protein is CASSTLAGATYEQYF. CDR3 nucleotide sequence: TGTGCCAGCAGCACTCTAGCGGGGGCCACCTACGAGCAGTACTTC.

CDR3 protein: CASSLEGGPYEQYF. Written as DNA, the CDR3 is TGCGCCAGCAGCCTGGAGGGAGGACCCTACGAGCAGTACTTC. This sequence joins TRBV5-1 and TRBJ2-7; tentative D call: TRBD2 (6 bases). CDR1 is SGHRS, CDR2 YFSETQ, per germline. Between the trimmed V and J ends, which lost 4 bases and 2 bases, there was a span of 13 bases. The CDR3 contains 14 residues.

The chain is built from TRBV6-5 and TRBJ1-4; the match to TRBD1 covers 7 bases. The CDR3 consists of 14 residues. The V gene's germline CDR1 is MNHEY and CDR2 SVGAGI. Trimming removed 5 bases from V and 8 bases from J; junction bases left unmatched: 8. DNA for the CDR3: TGTGCCAGCAGTATAGACAGGGTAGGGGAAAAACTGTTTTTT. It yields the protein CASSIDRVGEKLFF.

The chain carries TRBV4-2 and TRBJ2-1; a weak D match, TRBD1 (5 bases). V was pared by 5 bases and J by 9 bases, with 11 bases between. The CDR3 has 12 amino acids. Germline V gene lookup returns CDR1 LGHNA and CDR2 YNFKEQ. The CDR3 bases are TGTGCCAGCAGCAATTCTAGGGGTGAGCAGTTCTTC. Translated, it gives CASSNSRGEQFF.

This chain uses TRBV9 with TRBJ2-5; 14 nucleotides match TRBD2. The CDR3 length is 16 residues. CDR1 SGDLS and CDR2 YYNGEE come from the germline V gene. V was clipped by 4 bases and J by 4 bases; unmatched bases: 6. The CDR3 DNA follows: TGTGCCAGCAGCCCTTCCGGGACTAGCGGGGGAGAGACCCAGTACTTC. Translated, it gives CASSPSGTSGGETQYF.

DNA for the CDR3: TGTGCCAGCAGCGTAGGTAGGACAGCTACTAATGAAAAACTGTTTTTT. Protein product: CASSVGRTATNEKLFF. V gene TRBV9 combines with J gene TRBJ1-4; D may be TRBD1 (6 bases). Per the germline V gene, CDR1 is SGDLS and CDR2 is YYNGEE. There are 16 residues in the CDR3. V was pared by 0 bases and J by 2 bases, with 11 bases between.

The CDR3 reads CASSPGSRGLGSPLHF. The CDR3 nucleotides read TGTGCCAGCAGCCCCGGGTCCAGGGGGCTTGGGTCACCCCTCCACTTT. The rearrangement joins TRBV11-3 to TRBJ1-6; TRBD1 aligns across 8 bases. The germline V gene has CDR1 SGHNT and CDR2 YENEEA. The CDR3 has 16 amino acids. Losses at the gene ends were 5 bases for V and 10 bases for J; bases not matched to a gene: 13.

The CDR3: CASRLGGQRSMNTEAFF. The CDR3 DNA is TGTGCCAGTAGGCTCGGGGGACAGCGAAGCATGAACACTGAAGCTTTCTTT. This rearrangement joins TRBV19 to TRBJ1-1, with 7 bases matching TRBD1. V lost 6 bases and J lost 0; bases outside the gene matches: 13. The CDR3 is 17 residues long. From germline, CDR1 is LNHDA and CDR2 SQIVND (reference sequence).

The J gene is TRBJ1-2, the V gene TRBV5-1; 7 nucleotides match TRBD1. Germline assignment: CDR1 SGHRS and CDR2 YFSETQ. The CDR3 spans 14 residues. The V gene end was trimmed by 4 bases and the J gene end by 2 bases; junction bases not matched to a gene: 5. CDR3 amino acids: CASSLGQPNYGYTF. CDR3 sequence (DNA): TGCGCCAGCAGCCTGGGACAGCCAAACTATGGCTACACCTTC.

This chain uses TRBV2 with TRBJ2-7; D is unresolved. Germline V gene lookup returns CDR1 SNHLY and CDR2 FYNNEI. Trimming took 6 bases from V and 0 from J, leaving 6 bases between them. The length of the CDR3 is 12 residues. CDR3 residues: CASRTSSYEQYF. DNA for the CDR3: TGTGCCAGCAGGACAAGCTCCTACGAGCAGTACTTC. Full variable domain (remainder filled in from reference TRBV2 and TRBJ2-7): EPEVTQTPSHQVTQMGQEVILRCVPISNHLYFYWYRQILGQKVEFLVSFYNNEISEKSEIFDDQFSVERPDGSNFTLKIRSTKLEDSAMYFCASRTSSYEQYFGPGTRLTVT.

This chain uses TRBV19 with TRBJ2-7; 7 bases map to TRBD1. The CDR3 is 19 amino acids. V dropped 3 bases and J dropped 4; count of bases not matched to a gene: 21. Germline V lookup: CDR1 LNHDA, CDR2 SQIVND (reference sequence). CDR3 sequence reads: CASSIKTGDALFIGYEQYF. The CDR3 coding sequence is TGTGCCAGTAGTATTAAAACAGGGGACGCTCTATTCATCGGATACGAGCAGTACTTC.

This clone was recorded a few times. V usage is TRBV6-8 and J usage is TRBJ2-5; the match to TRBD2 covers 15 bases. The DNA matches TRBJ2-7 better at its end, which makes the J call doubtful. Germline-derived CDR1 and CDR2 are MNHGY and SAAAGT. CDR3 length: 18 residues. CDR3 in DNA: TGTGCCAGCAGTTACCCCGGGACTAGCGGGAGGACCACCTACGAGCAGTACTTC. It encodes CASSYPGTSGRTTYEQYF.

The V gene is TRBV30, the J gene TRBJ2-1, with 8 bases that match TRBD2. The ends lost 2 bases at V and 13 bases at J; junction bases unmatched: 22. The CDR3 totals 17 residues. Per germline, CDR1 GTSNPN and CDR2 SVGIG (reference sequence). The chain's CDR3 is CAWSLVAWGGSGGPQFF. For the CDR3, the DNA is TGTGCCTGGAGTTTAGTAGCCTGGGGGGGGAGCGGGGGCCCTCAGTTCTTC.

The chain uses TRBV11-2 and TRBJ2-5, with 10 bases identical to TRBD1. Germline assignment: CDR1 SGHAT and CDR2 FQNNGV. The CDR3 is 14 residues long. V was clipped by 1 base and J by 4 bases; unmatched bases: 0. The CDR3 DNA is TGTGCCAGCAGCTTAGGGGACAGGGGAGAGACCCAGTACTTC. Its protein product is CASSLGDRGETQYF.